The 31 T cell receptor beta chains reported below all come from one sample, sequenced in a study of blood T cell repertoires in COVID-19. Assay: immunoSEQ multiplex PCR; the TCRdb copy retains only in-frame clones and omits some. Of hundreds of thousands of clones in the sample, 80% to 90% were seen once. Sequenced: peripheral blood. The origin of the receptors is a man aged 18 to 29 with COVID-19, enrolled during active disease.

The chain joins TRBV20-1 to TRBJ1-5; 10 bases are a match to TRBD1. V dropped 3 bases and J dropped 7; count of bases not matched to a gene: 12. CDR1 and CDR2 from the germline V gene are DFQATT and SNEGSKA (reference sequence). The CDR3 runs 16 residues. The CDR3 reads CSASMSRQGAWQPQHF. The CDR3 nucleotides read TGCAGTGCTAGTATGTCGAGACAGGGGGCATGGCAGCCCCAGCATTTT.

This clone was seen only a few times. The V and J genes are TRBV12-3 or TRBV12-4 and TRBJ2-7; D is possibly TRBD2 (6 bases). CDR3 length equals 12 residues. Trimming cost V 5 bases and J 5 bases, with 10 bases left between them. The CDR3 coding sequence is TGTGCCAGCAGTAACGGACTAAACGAGCAGTACTTC. Its translation is CASSNGLNEQYF.

This clone was seen a handful of times. The chain uses TRBV11-2 and TRBJ1-2; D is perhaps TRBD1 (5 bases). Trimming left V 5 bases short and J 0 bases short, with 19 bases between. This CDR3 is built from 17 residues. Germline V gives CDR1 SGHAT, CDR2 FQNNGV. CDR3: CASSHGLAGVTNYGYTF. DNA for the CDR3: TGTGCCAGCAGCCATGGCCTGGCGGGGGTTACTAACTATGGCTACACCTTC.

The gene calls are TRBV23-1 and TRBJ2-7; 10 positions agree with TRBD2. TRBV23-1 is an open reading frame whose function is uncertain. The CDR3 totals 16 residues. The V and J ends lost 0 bases and 2 bases, in that order; junction bases with no gene match: 4. CDR3 DNA sequence: TGCGCCAGCAGTCAATCGTTTAGCGGGGGGCCCTACGAGCAGTACTTC. It is translated as CASSQSFSGGPYEQYF.

The chain uses TRBV30 and TRBJ1-6; 9 bases align to TRBD1. This CDR3 is built from 13 residues. Per the germline V gene, CDR1 is GTSNPN and CDR2 is SVGIG (reference sequence). V lost 4 bases to trimming and J lost 9 bases; unmatched junction nucleotides: 4. The CDR3 nucleotides read TGTGCCTGGACGGGACAGGGTCGTTCACCCCTCCACTTT. The encoded protein is CAWTGQGRSPLHF. Filled out from reference TRBV30 and TRBJ1-6, the complete variable domain reads SQTIHQWPATLVQPVGSPLSLECTVEGTSNPNLYWYRQAAGRGLQLLFYSVGIGQISSEVPQNLSASRPQDRQFILSSKKLLLSDSGFYLCAWTGQGRSPLHFGNGTRLTVT.

V is TRBV6-1 and J is TRBJ1-2, with D perhaps TRBD1 (6 bases). Looked up from germline, CDR1 is MNHNS and CDR2 is SASEGT. V lost 1 base and J 4 bases, leaving 13 bases between the germline ends. This CDR3 is 15 amino acids long. The CDR3 DNA reads as TGTGCCAGCAGTGAAGGTCGGGGGGCTGTCTATGGCTACACCTTC. Its translation: CASSEGRGAVYGYTF.

This clone was seen a handful of times. The gene calls are TRBV29-1 and TRBJ2-1; D not certain. This CDR3 spans 11 amino acids. Germline V lookup: CDR1 SQVTM, CDR2 ANQGSEA. Trimming took 4 bases from V and 5 from J, leaving 6 bases between them. As DNA, the CDR3 is TGCAGCGTTGGAGCCAACAATGAGCAGTTCTTC. This gives the protein CSVGANNEQFF.

This clone occurred once. The DNA for the CDR3 is TGTGCCAGCAGCCAACTCTCCGACAACCCGAGTGAGACCCAGTACTTC. Its translation: CASSQLSDNPSETQYF. J is TRBJ2-5 and V is TRBV3-1 (or the pseudogene TRBV3-2); D is uncertain. The germline V and J ends were trimmed by 2 bases and 5 bases, with 18 bases remaining between them. This CDR3 has 16 amino acids. Per the germline V gene, CDR1 is LGHDT and CDR2 is YNNKEL (reference sequence).

This chain connects TRBV19 to TRBJ2-1; 7 nucleotides match TRBD2. The germline V gene has CDR1 LNHDA and CDR2 SQIVND (reference sequence). The CDR3 consists of 15 residues. Trimming at V came to 3 bases and at J to 10 bases, leaving 12 bases not matched to a gene. In DNA form, the CDR3 reads TGTGCCAGTAGTATTAATGGCGGGAGCTATAAAGAGCAGTTCTTC. This sequence encodes CASSINGGSYKEQFF. Together with reference TRBV19 and TRBJ2-1, the CDR3 gives the full variable domain: DGGITQSPKYLFRKEGQNVTLSCEQNLNHDAMYWYRQDPGQGLRLIYYSQIVNDFQKGDIAEGYSVSREKKESFPLTVTSAQKNPTAFYLCASSINGGSYKEQFFGPGTRLTVL.

This chain joins TRBV3-1 (or the pseudogene TRBV3-2) and TRBJ2-7; maybe TRBD2 (5 bases). This CDR3 is 14 amino acids long. V was clipped by 4 bases and J by 1 base, with 11 bases between them. Germline CDR1 reads LGHDT; CDR2 reads YNNKEL (reference sequence). Here the CDR3 DNA reads TGTGCCAGCAGCCCTCGGCCGGGATCCTACGAGCAGTACTTC. Amino acids: CASSPRPGSYEQYF.

V usage is TRBV5-5 and J usage is TRBJ2-3; no definite D call. The CDR3 consists of 13 residues. Trimming pared 4 bases from V and 3 bases from J, leaving 9 bases between. Germline CDR1 is SGHKS and CDR2 is YYEKEE (reference sequence). For the CDR3, the DNA is TGTGCCAGCAGCCTAGAGGATACAGATACGCAGTATTTT. Its translation: CASSLEDTDTQYF.

The rearrangement joins TRBV30 to TRBJ2-3; 9 bases agree with TRBD2. Per germline, CDR1 GTSNPN and CDR2 SVGIG (reference sequence). This CDR3 is built from 14 residues. Trimming cost V 2 bases and J 0 bases; bases outside gene matches: 0. In nucleotides, the CDR3 is TGTGCCTGGAGTACTAGCGGGAGCACAGATACGCAGTATTTT. Translated, it gives CAWSTSGSTDTQYF. The variable domain in full, with the rest retrieved from reference TRBV30 and TRBJ2-3, is SQTIHQWPATLVQPVGSPLSLECTVEGTSNPNLYWYRQAAGRGLQLLFYSVGIGQISSEVPQNLSASRPQDRQFILSSKKLLLSDSGFYLCAWSTSGSTDTQYFGPGTRLTVL.

This clone showed up just once. CDR3 residues: CASSIRNEKLFF. The DNA for the CDR3 is TGTGCCAGTAGTATTCGGAATGAAAAACTGTTTTTT. This chain connects TRBV19 to TRBJ1-4; unclear D gene. Trimming removed 3 bases at V and 5 bases at J, with 4 bases between. CDR1 is LNHDA, CDR2 SQIVND, per germline (reference sequence). This CDR3 has 12 amino acids.

The table lists this clone with a few counts. The chain uses TRBV12-3 or TRBV12-4 and TRBJ1-5, with 8 nucleotides matching TRBD1. V dropped 5 bases and J dropped 6; count of bases not matched to a gene: 3. The CDR3 runs to 13 residues. CDR3 sequence reads: CASSQGAAQPQHF. DNA of the CDR3: TGTGCCAGCAGTCAGGGGGCGGCTCAGCCCCAGCATTTT.

The J gene is TRBJ2-3, the V gene TRBV5-1, with TRBD2 matching over 14 bases. V dropped 3 bases and J dropped 5; count of bases not matched to a gene: 14. CDR1 and CDR2 from the germline V gene are SGHRS and YFSETQ. The CDR3 has 19 residues. The CDR3 DNA follows: TGCGCCAGCAGCTCGGGGACTAGCGGGAGAGGTGCTTGGTTAGATACGCAGTATTTT. It encodes CASSSGTSGRGAWLDTQYF.

This rearrangement joins TRBV2 to TRBJ2-1, with D possibly being TRBD1 (6 bases). The length of the CDR3 is 15 residues. Trimming cost V 2 bases and J 6 bases, with 14 bases left between them. In germline, CDR1 is SNHLY, CDR2 FYNNEI. The CDR3 reads CASSERATGGNEQFF. The CDR3 nucleotides read TGTGCCAGCAGTGAAAGGGCGACAGGAGGCAATGAGCAGTTCTTC. The whole variable domain, filled in from reference TRBV2 and TRBJ2-1, reads EPEVTQTPSHQVTQMGQEVILRCVPISNHLYFYWYRQILGQKVEFLVSFYNNEISEKSEIFDDQFSVERPDGSNFTLKIRSTKLEDSAMYFCASSERATGGNEQFFGPGTRLTVL.

The chain employs TRBV19 and TRBJ1-2; D is perhaps TRBD1 (5 bases). The germline V gene encodes CDR1 LNHDA and CDR2 SQIVND (reference sequence). CDR3 length equals 15 residues. V was clipped by 4 bases and J by 5 bases, with 17 bases between them. The CDR3 nucleotides are TGTGCCAGTAGTAAACAGGCTTCCGCGGGATATGGCTACACCTTC. Encoded protein: CASSKQASAGYGYTF.

This sequence joins TRBV10-1 and TRBJ2-5; TRBD2 agrees at 10 bases. The germline gives CDR1 WNHNN, CDR2 SYGVQD (reference sequence). The CDR3 runs to 11 residues. The CDR3 nucleotides are TGCGGAGCGGGAGGGAAAGAGACCCAGTACTTC. Its translation is CGAGGKETQYF.

The rearrangement links TRBV6-5 to TRBJ2-3; TRBD2 aligns across 11 bases. Germline loops: CDR1 MNHEY, CDR2 SVGAGI. V lost 6 bases, J lost 11 bases, and 7 bases stayed unmatched. The CDR3 extends over 13 amino acids. CDR3 in amino acids: CASRTVAGGLQYF. Written as DNA, the CDR3 is TGTGCCAGCAGAACCGTAGCGGGAGGGTTGCAGTATTTT.

The chain is built from TRBV30 and TRBJ2-7; TRBD2 matches 8 bases. With V trimmed by 1 base and J by 2 bases, 1 base remained unmatched. The CDR3 consists of 13 residues. Per germline, CDR1 GTSNPN and CDR2 SVGIG (reference sequence). This chain's CDR3 is CAWSGGGPYEQYF. CDR3 coding DNA: TGTGCCTGGAGTGGCGGGGGGCCCTACGAGCAGTACTTC.

The chain uses TRBV29-1 and TRBJ2-5; TRBD2 agrees at 8 bases. Germline CDR1 is SQVTM and CDR2 is ANQGSEA. V trimming: 4 bases; J trimming: 1 base; junction bases outside the gene matches: 8. There are 15 residues in the CDR3. The CDR3, as DNA: TGCAGCGTTGTTGTTAGCGGGACTTCCCAAGAGACCCAGTACTTC. Translated, it gives CSVVVSGTSQETQYF.

V usage is TRBV11-3 and J usage is TRBJ2-1, with TRBD2 matching 9 bases. The length of the CDR3 is 16 residues. From germline, CDR1 is SGHNT and CDR2 YENEEA. With V trimmed by 1 base and J by 6 bases, 7 bases remained unmatched. CDR3 protein: CASSLGFLAGPNEQFF. The CDR3 DNA follows: TGTGCCAGCAGCTTAGGCTTCCTAGCGGGACCCAATGAGCAGTTCTTC.

The gene calls are TRBV6-5 and TRBJ2-1; 7 bases fit TRBD1. This CDR3 region has 13 residues. V lost 7 bases, J lost 3 bases, and 3 bases stayed unmatched. The germline CDR1 and CDR2 sequences are MNHEY and SVGAGI. CDR3 sequence (DNA): TGTGCCAGCAAAGGGGGCAACTACAATGAGCAGTTCTTC. Its protein product is CASKGGNYNEQFF.

V is TRBV6-5 and J is TRBJ2-7; 8 nucleotides align to TRBD2. The germline V gene has CDR1 MNHEY and CDR2 SVGAGI. The CDR3 totals 14 residues. Germline trimming cut 10 bases from V and 0 bases from J; bases unmatched to any gene: 8. The CDR3 DNA reads TGTGCCACCTCGGGGGGGGGTAGCTCCTACGAGCAGTACTTC. Protein product: CATSGGGSSYEQYF.

This chain links TRBV30 with TRBJ2-2, with 7 bases aligning to TRBD2. Losses at the gene ends were 4 bases for V and 7 bases for J; bases not matched to a gene: 6. There are 13 residues in the CDR3. Germline CDR1 is GTSNPN and CDR2 is SVGIG (reference sequence). As DNA, the CDR3 is TGTGCCTGGACCGGGGAGGGGTTCGGGGAGCTGTTTTTT. Amino acids: CAWTGEGFGELFF.

As for this clone: The sample holds other DNA sequences that translate to the same CDR3. This rearrangement joins TRBV27 to TRBJ2-7; 9 nucleotides align to TRBD2. The trim removed 8 bases at V and 4 bases at J, leaving 9 bases unmatched. CDR1 and CDR2 from the germline V gene are MNHEY and SMNVEV (reference sequence). This CDR3 has 14 amino acids. The CDR3 nucleotides are TGTGCCAGCTCTCCCGGGACTAGCCTTTACGAGCAGTACTTC. It specifies CASSPGTSLYEQYF.

The rearrangement uses TRBV5-1 and TRBJ2-5; TRBD1 matches 10 bases. Germline V gene lookup returns CDR1 SGHRS and CDR2 YFSETQ. The trim removed 4 bases at V and 4 bases at J, leaving 10 bases unmatched. The CDR3 spans 16 residues. CDR3 nucleotide sequence: TGCGCCAGCAGCAGGTCGGGACAGGGGAATTTAGAGACCCAGTACTTC. Its protein is CASSRSGQGNLETQYF.

The chain combines TRBV27 with TRBJ2-1; TRBD2 aligns across 10 bases. Germline CDR1 and CDR2: MNHEY and SMNVEV (reference sequence). V lost 5 bases, J lost 7 bases, and 11 bases stayed unmatched. The CDR3 totals 16 residues. CDR3 sequence reads: CASSKAPLAGWNEQFF. The CDR3 DNA reads TGTGCCAGCAGTAAAGCCCCACTAGCGGGATGGAATGAGCAGTTCTTC.

The chain joins TRBV7-2 to TRBJ2-4, with 11 bases aligning to TRBD2. CDR1 is SGHTA, CDR2 FQGNSA, per germline. The CDR3 is made up of 14 amino acids. Trimming at V came to 4 bases and at J to 6 bases, leaving 2 bases not matched to a gene. Written as DNA, the CDR3 is TGTGCCAGCAGCTCCGGACTAGCGGGAAACATTCAGTACTTC. It translates to CASSSGLAGNIQYF.

V usage is TRBV12-3 or TRBV12-4 and J usage is TRBJ2-3, with a weak D call TRBD1 (5 bases). This CDR3 region has 13 residues. Trimming cost V 6 bases and J 4 bases, with 11 bases left between them. The CDR3 reads CASRNGAADTQYF. The DNA for the CDR3 is TGTGCCAGCAGAAATGGGGCGGCAGATACGCAGTATTTT.

CDR3 residues: CASSYLTGLSTEAFF. Here the CDR3 DNA reads TGTGCCAGCAGTTACCTGACAGGGCTGAGCACTGAAGCTTTCTTT. The chain combines TRBV27 with TRBJ1-1, with TRBD1 matching over 7 bases. The CDR3 length is 15 residues. Unmatched junction bases numbered 9, after V lost 4 bases and J lost 4 bases. Per the germline V gene, CDR1 is MNHEY and CDR2 is SMNVEV (reference sequence).